These 23 T cell receptor beta chains originate from one sample sequenced in a study of blood T cells in healthy people across ages (dated by TCRdb to about 2015). Libraries came from 5' RACE. Sequencing was performed on an Illumina HiSeq 2500. The second PCR ran for about 6 to 12 cycles and used a J-beta primer mix along with a sample-barcoded 5' primer. The public reads were run again by TCRdb, first through fastp at Q25 and then through MiXCR, and only productive beta chains were kept. CDR3 protein duplicates are merged, each entry listing the most common genes and DNA. The sample includes about 700,000 distinct CDR3 sequences, with roughly 32% observed a single time. Less than 20% of the sample belongs to the ten largest clones. Input material: blood. The receptor source for this set is a woman older than 75 in good health. Donor details come from another sample of the same person, matched by shared clones.

This clonotype came up many times. This chain connects TRBV29-1 to TRBJ2-3, with TRBD1 matching 8 bases. The CDR3 loop spans 14 amino acids. V gave up 6 bases and J gave up 0 bases; unmatched junction bases: 5. Germline assignment: CDR1 SQVTM and CDR2 ANQGSEA. CDR3 nucleotides: TGCAGCGTCGAGACAGGGGATAGCACAGATACGCAGTATTTT. This encodes CSVETGDSTDTQYF.

In the case of this clonotype: A much larger clonotype is one base distant, so this may be a read error. This chain links TRBV20-1 with TRBJ2-7; 9 bases are shared with TRBD1. Looked up from germline, CDR1 is DFQATT and CDR2 is SNEGSKA (reference sequence). CDR3 length: 12 residues. Here the CDR3 reads CRAARTGDEQYF. Written as DNA, the CDR3 is TGCAGGGCCGCCCGGACAGGGGACGAGCAGTACTTC.

This clonotype showed up just once. This chain uses TRBV7-2 with TRBJ2-3; D might be TRBD1 (6 bases). V lost 8 bases, J lost 7 bases, and 10 bases lay in between. CDR1 is SGHTA and CDR2 is FQGNSA in the germline V gene. The length of the CDR3 is 11 residues. Here the CDR3 DNA reads TGTGCCAGCGCACAGGGTTATACGCAGTATTTT. It encodes CASAQGYTQYF.

A remark on this clonotype: Just one base apart from a much larger clone, this may be a read error. The chain employs TRBV6-1 and TRBJ2-7; either TRBD1 or TRBD2 may fit D (7 bases each). The CDR3 runs to 12 residues. The V gene's germline CDR1 is MNHNS and CDR2 SASEGT. This CDR3 is CAGRGDYYEQYF. The DNA for the CDR3 is TGTGCCGGCAGGGGGGACTACTACGAGCAGTACTTC.

This clonotype was recorded at least ten times. CDR3 amino acids: CASSLGGKGYEQYF. The CDR3 region has the DNA TGTGCCAGCAGCTTAGGGGGGAAGGGCTACGAGCAGTACTTC. This chain joins TRBV7-6 and TRBJ2-7; tentatively, D is TRBD1 or TRBD2 (5 bases each). The CDR3 has 14 amino acids. V was cut by 1 base and J by 3 bases, with 10 bases left in between. The germline V gene encodes CDR1 SGHVS and CDR2 FNYEAQ.

This clonotype was found many times. The chain recombines TRBV20-1 with TRBJ2-5, with 8 nucleotides matching TRBD2. V dropped 6 bases and J dropped 5; count of bases not matched to a gene: 11. Germline CDR1 is DFQATT and CDR2 is SNEGSKA (reference sequence). This CDR3 has 14 amino acids. The chain's CDR3 is CSALMGSGGETQYF. CDR3 bases: TGCAGTGCACTGATGGGAAGCGGGGGTGAGACCCAGTACTTC.

The V and J genes are TRBV11-1 and TRBJ2-1; TRBD1 might be the D (5 bases). CDR1 is SGHAT and CDR2 is FQDESV in the germline V gene (reference sequence). The V and J ends lost 4 bases and 3 bases respectively, with 13 bases between them. This CDR3 is 15 amino acids long. The CDR3 coding sequence is TGTGCCAGCAGCTCAGAAATCAGGGACTACAATGAGCAGTTCTTC. Encoded protein: CASSSEIRDYNEQFF.

This clonotype came up many times. V usage is TRBV20-1 and J usage is TRBJ2-7, with TRBD1 matching 8 bases. Germline loops: CDR1 DFQATT, CDR2 SNEGSKA (reference sequence). This CDR3 has 14 residues. V dropped 6 bases and J dropped 3; count of bases not matched to a gene: 10. The CDR3 DNA is TGCAGTGCCAAAGGACAGGGAGGAGACTACGAGCAGTACTTC. Translation: CSAKGQGGDYEQYF.

In its sample, this clonotype was seen many times. The chain carries TRBV5-1 and TRBJ1-1; D may be TRBD1 (5 bases). Germline CDR1 SGHRS, CDR2 YFSETQ. This CDR3 has 15 residues. V dropped 0 bases and J dropped 2 bases, with 11 bases sitting between them. CDR3 in DNA: TGCGCCAGCAGCTTGGGCGGGGGTCTCAACACTGAAGCTTTCTTT. It codes for CASSLGGGLNTEAFF.

The rearrangement links TRBV5-1 to TRBJ2-7; possibly TRBD1 for D (5 bases). The CDR3 extends over 14 amino acids. V shed 0 bases and J shed 2 bases, with 9 bases lying between them. Germline V gives CDR1 SGHRS, CDR2 YFSETQ. CDR3 amino acids: CASSLEQVPYEQYF. The DNA of the CDR3 is TGCGCCAGCAGCTTGGAACAGGTTCCCTACGAGCAGTACTTC.

This clonotype was counted ten times or more. The chain links TRBV29-1 to TRBJ1-2; D might be TRBD1 (6 bases). V lost 1 base and J 8 bases, leaving 14 bases between the germline ends. The CDR3 spans 13 residues. In germline, CDR1 is SQVTM, CDR2 ANQGSEA. The chain's CDR3 is CSVEGQGMVGYTF. DNA for the CDR3: TGCAGCGTTGAAGGCCAGGGGATGGTCGGCTACACCTTC.

The J gene is TRBJ2-1, the V gene TRBV20-1; D ambiguous. The CDR3 runs to 13 residues. CDR1 DFQATT and CDR2 SNEGSKA come from the germline V gene (reference sequence). V gave up 6 bases and J gave up 10 bases, with 19 bases separating them. The CDR3 DNA is TGCAGTGCCTCGCTCGCCGCTGGTGGGGAGCAGTTCTTC. This codes for CSASLAAGGEQFF.

This clonotype was detected many times. V usage is TRBV20-1 and J usage is TRBJ1-2; TRBD1 matches at 8 bases. Unmatched junction bases numbered 7, after V lost 5 bases and J lost 8 bases. Germline CDR1 DFQATT, CDR2 SNEGSKA (reference sequence). This CDR3 is 12 amino acids long. The CDR3 is CSARDRLVGYTF. CDR3 in DNA: TGCAGTGCTCGGGACAGGCTGGTCGGCTACACCTTC.

Points on this clonotype: A much larger clone lies a single base off, so this may be a read error. The chain is built from TRBV7-9 and TRBJ2-1; TRBD2 matches 9 bases. The assigned J gene may be wrong: the sequence end matches TRBJ2-7 better. CDR3 length equals 14 residues. Germline CDR1 reads SEHNR; CDR2 reads FQNEAQ (reference sequence). The CDR3 sequence: CASSLLAGHNEQYF. The CDR3 DNA follows: TGTGCCAGCAGCTTACTAGCGGGGCACAATGAGCAGTACTTC.

A remark on this clonotype: A much larger clone differs by one base, so this may be a read error. The V gene is TRBV7-9, the J gene TRBJ1-2; TRBD1 is a possible D gene (6 bases). Germline V lookup: CDR1 SEHNR, CDR2 FQNEAQ (reference sequence). The V gene lost 0 bases and the J gene lost 6 bases, with 11 bases spanning the gap. This CDR3 is built from 14 residues. CDR3 sequence (DNA): TGTGCCAGCAGCTTAGCGCGGGGGGCCCATGGCTACACCTTC. Translated: CASSLARGAHGYTF.

This clonotype was detected ten times or more. The V call is TRBV20-1, the J call TRBJ2-7; TRBD2 aligns across 7 bases. CDR1 is DFQATT, CDR2 SNEGSKA, per germline (reference sequence). The CDR3 has 14 amino acids. V trimming: 4 bases; J trimming: 5 bases; junction bases outside the gene matches: 11. In nucleotides, the CDR3 is TGCAGTGCTAAAGTGGGGGGGGTGGGCCACGAGCAGTACTTC. Protein: CSAKVGGVGHEQYF.

The sample holds many counts of this clonotype. The chain links TRBV7-6 to TRBJ2-1, with 13 bases fitting TRBD2. Germline V lookup: CDR1 SGHVS, CDR2 FNYEAQ. CDR3 length: 15 residues. Trimming took 4 bases from V and 9 from J; bases not matched to a gene: 6. For the CDR3, the DNA is TGTGCCAGCAGCTCAGGACTAGCGGGGGTCGGTGAGCAGTTCTTC. Encoded protein: CASSSGLAGVGEQFF.

This clonotype was recorded many times. The chain uses TRBV7-2 and TRBJ2-5, with 11 nucleotides matching TRBD2. With 0 bases clipped from V and 0 bases from J, the junction kept 3 bases outside the gene matches. The germline V gene has CDR1 SGHTA and CDR2 FQGNSA. The CDR3 sequence is 17 residues long. CDR3 sequence (DNA): TGTGCCAGCAGCTTAGCCTTAGCGGGGGGGTACCAAGAGACCCAGTACTTC. This sequence encodes CASSLALAGGYQETQYF.

This clonotype was counted at least ten times. The CDR3 loop reads CASSQAQGYGYTF. CDR3 nucleotide sequence: TGTGCCAGCAGCCAGGCCCAGGGCTATGGCTACACCTTC. The chain has TRBV6-5 and TRBJ1-2; tentatively, D is TRBD1 (5 bases). Looked up from germline, CDR1 is MNHEY and CDR2 is SVGAGI. This CDR3 is built from 13 residues. Trimming removed 6 bases from V and 4 bases from J, with 12 bases in between.

This clonotype has at least ten counts. The chain has TRBV15 and TRBJ2-7; 8 bases agree with TRBD1. Unmatched junction bases numbered 9, after V lost 4 bases and J lost 4 bases. The CDR3 runs to 15 residues. Germline V CDR1 and CDR2: LNHNV, YYDKDF (reference sequence). Here the CDR3 reads CATSTGRGRLYEQYF. CDR3 sequence (DNA): TGTGCCACCAGCACCGGCAGGGGGCGATTGTACGAGCAGTACTTC.

The V and J genes are TRBV28 and TRBJ1-2; D not certain. This CDR3 spans 12 amino acids. Germline lookup yields CDR1 MDHEN and CDR2 SYDVKM. Trimming removed 7 bases from V and 4 bases from J, with 10 bases in between. The CDR3 bases are TGTGCCAGCATTGATCCGGGCTATGGCTACACCTTC. This gives the protein CASIDPGYGYTF.

The rearrangement links TRBV2 to TRBJ2-7, with unresolved D. CDR1 is SNHLY, CDR2 FYNNEI, per germline. The CDR3 contains 13 residues. Between the trimmed V and J ends, which lost 6 bases and 3 bases, there was a span of 12 bases. CDR3 loop: CASSWRYDYEQYF. CDR3 in DNA: TGTGCCAGCAGCTGGCGCTATGACTACGAGCAGTACTTC.

The J gene is TRBJ2-2, the V gene TRBV7-3; D might be TRBD2 (7 bases). The CDR3 length is 16 residues. V lost 1 base and J 5 bases, leaving 14 bases between the germline ends. The germline CDR1 and CDR2 sequences are SGHTA and FQGTGA. The CDR3: CASSLIGGGRTGELFF. As DNA, the CDR3 is TGTGCCAGCAGCTTAATAGGGGGGGGCCGAACCGGGGAGCTGTTTTTT.